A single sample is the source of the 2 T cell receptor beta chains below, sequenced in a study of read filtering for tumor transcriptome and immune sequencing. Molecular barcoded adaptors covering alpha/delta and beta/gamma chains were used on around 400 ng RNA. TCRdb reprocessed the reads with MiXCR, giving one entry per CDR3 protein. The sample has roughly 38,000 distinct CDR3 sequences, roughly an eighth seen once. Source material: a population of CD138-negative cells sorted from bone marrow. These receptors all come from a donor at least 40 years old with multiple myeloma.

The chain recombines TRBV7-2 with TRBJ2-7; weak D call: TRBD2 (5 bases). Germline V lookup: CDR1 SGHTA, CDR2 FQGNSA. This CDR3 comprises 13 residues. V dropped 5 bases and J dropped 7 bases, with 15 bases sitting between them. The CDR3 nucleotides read TGTGCCAGCAGCCCCGGGAAAAGGGTTGAGCAGTACTTC. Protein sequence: CASSPGKRVEQYF.

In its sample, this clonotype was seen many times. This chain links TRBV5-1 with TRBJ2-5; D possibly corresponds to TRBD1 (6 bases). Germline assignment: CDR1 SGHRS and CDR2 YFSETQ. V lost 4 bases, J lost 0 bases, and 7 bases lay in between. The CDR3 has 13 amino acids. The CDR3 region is CASSPGDQETQYF. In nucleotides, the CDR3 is TGCGCCAGCAGCCCAGGGGACCAAGAGACCCAGTACTTC.